The clone carrying this TCR beta chain was observed many times. These data belong to a study of early T cells in non-severe SARS-CoV-2 infection. In TCRdb, the 5' RACE reads were re-called with MiXCR into one record per CDR3 protein. The data contain about 50,000 distinct CDR3 sequences, around 6.9% of them singletons. V was pared by 6 bases and J by 6 bases, with 9 bases between. The CDR3 has 11 amino acids. Germline lookup yields CDR1 SQVTM and CDR2 ANQGSEA. This chain uses TRBV29-1 with TRBJ2-1; no firm D call. The source material was whole blood, sampled at baseline. The TCR was taken from an adult who was a healthcare worker with PCR-confirmed SARS-CoV-2 infection or an uninfected control (not recorded which). For the CDR3, the DNA is TGCAGCGTGCCAGAGTCCAATGAGCAGTTCTTC. Amino acids: CSVPESNEQFF.